The 14 T cell receptor beta chains reported below all come from one sample, sequenced in a study of blood T cell repertoires in COVID-19. Assay: immunoSEQ multiplex PCR; the TCRdb copy retains only in-frame clones and omits some. Here the sample spans about 200,000 clones, 65% to 90% being singletons. The source material was peripheral blood. These receptors all come from a woman in her sixties or seventies with COVID-19, enrolled during active disease.

This chain uses TRBV6-5 with TRBJ1-1; 11 bases are shared with TRBD1. The CDR3 sequence is 15 residues long. J was trimmed by 5 bases and V by 2 bases; bases with no gene match: 4. Germline V lookup: CDR1 MNHEY, CDR2 SVGAGI. CDR3 nucleotides: TGTGCCAGCAGTTACGGACAGGGGGCGCATACTGAAGCTTTCTTT. Its protein product is CASSYGQGAHTEAFF.

The chain uses TRBV11-2 and TRBJ2-7; 7 bases match TRBD2. Trimming took 1 base from V and 6 from J; bases not matched to a gene: 15. Germline lookup yields CDR1 SGHAT and CDR2 FQNNGV. CDR3 length equals 17 residues. CDR3 in amino acids: CASSLGVRMGRGTEQYF. The CDR3 coding sequence is TGTGCCAGCAGCTTAGGGGTTCGGATGGGGAGGGGCACCGAGCAGTACTTC.

The V and J genes are TRBV4-2 and TRBJ2-7; the D is unclear. The V gene lost 4 bases and the J gene lost 6 bases, with 10 bases spanning the gap. Germline values: CDR1 LGHNA, CDR2 YNFKEQ. There are 12 residues in the CDR3. The CDR3 loop reads CASSPDTGEQYF. The DNA for the CDR3 is TGTGCCAGCAGCCCAGATACTGGCGAGCAGTACTTC.

The chain links TRBV14 to TRBJ2-5; D not resolved. The CDR3 spans 12 residues. Germline V gene sequence: CDR1 SGHDN, CDR2 FVKESK. The germline V and J ends were trimmed by 4 bases and 1 base, with 4 bases remaining between them. The CDR3 bases are TGTGCCAGCAGCCTCCGCCAAGAGACCCAGTACTTC. This gives the protein CASSLRQETQYF. Variable domain in full (rest from reference TRBV14 and TRBJ2-5): EAGVTQFPSHSVIEKGQTVTLRCDPISGHDNLYWYRRVMGKEIKFLLHFVKESKQDESGMPNNRFLAERTGGTYSTLKVQPAELEDSGVYFCASSLRQETQYFGPGTRLLVL.

The chain employs TRBV6-1 and TRBJ1-2, with TRBD1 identical over 10 bases. The V gene's germline CDR1 is MNHNS and CDR2 SASEGT. The CDR3 sequence is 15 residues long. J gave up 4 bases and V 0 bases, and 2 bases lay outside the gene matches. The CDR3 loop is CASSEAGQGLYGYTF. The DNA of the CDR3 is TGTGCCAGCAGTGAAGCGGGACAGGGGCTCTATGGCTACACCTTC.

The CDR3 nucleotides read TGTGCCAGCAGCCTCTACAGGGTCTCGGCTGGGGCCAACGTCCTGACTTTC. Protein product: CASSLYRVSAGANVLTF. The chain uses TRBV5-4 and TRBJ2-6; perhaps TRBD1 as D (6 bases). V lost 4 bases to trimming and J lost 2 bases, with 16 bases between them. CDR3 length: 17 amino acids. CDR1 and CDR2 from the germline V gene are SGHNT and YYREEE (reference sequence). The full variable domain, rest sourced from reference TRBV5-4 and TRBJ2-6, is ETGVTQSPTHLIKTRGQQVTLRCSSQSGHNTVSWYQQALGQGPQFIFQYYREEENGRGNFPPRFSGLQFPNYSSELNVNALELDDSALYLCASSLYRVSAGANVLTFGAGSRLTVL.

The V gene is TRBV2, the J gene TRBJ1-3; D is perhaps TRBD1 (5 bases). The CDR3 runs 16 residues. In germline, CDR1 is SNHLY, CDR2 FYNNEI. Deletions cut 5 bases from V and 4 bases from J, with 18 bases between. CDR3 coding DNA: TGTGCCAGCAGTATCTACGACAGAGGAGTAGGAAACACCATATATTTT. Its protein is CASSIYDRGVGNTIYF.

The gene calls are TRBV18 and TRBJ1-6; 7 nucleotides align to TRBD1. Germline V lookup: CDR1 KGHSH, CDR2 LQKENI. The CDR3 spans 15 residues. The trim removed 4 bases at V and 7 bases at J, leaving 7 bases unmatched. CDR3 amino acids: CASSRMGQSNSPLHF. The DNA of the CDR3 is TGTGCCAGCTCACGAATGGGACAGTCCAATTCACCCCTCCACTTT. Looking up the rest from reference TRBV18 and TRBJ1-6 gives the full variable domain: NAGVMQNPRHLVRRRGQEARLRCSPMKGHSHVYWYRQLPEEGLKFMVYLQKENIIDESGMPKERFSAEFPKEGPSILRIQQVVRGDSAAYFCASSRMGQSNSPLHFGNGTRLTVT.

The chain couples TRBV14 to TRBJ1-2, with 12 bases matching TRBD1. Trimming cost V 4 bases and J 2 bases; bases outside gene matches: 11. The CDR3 spans 18 residues. The germline V gene encodes CDR1 SGHDN and CDR2 FVKESK. CDR3 residues: CASSRIGTGQGANYGYTF. The CDR3 DNA reads TGTGCCAGCAGCCGTATCGGAACGGGACAGGGGGCGAACTATGGCTACACCTTC.

V is TRBV2 and J is TRBJ1-2; D is perhaps TRBD1 (6 bases). CDR1 and CDR2 (germline): SNHLY, FYNNEI. The CDR3 length is 15 residues. V was pared by 5 bases and J by 3 bases, with 16 bases between. The CDR3 is CASSKRGGYDYGYTF. The CDR3 DNA is TGTGCCAGCAGTAAAAGGGGGGGATACGACTATGGCTACACCTTC.

This clone was recorded once. The chain employs TRBV6-2 or TRBV6-3 and TRBJ1-2; 9 nucleotides agree with TRBD1. In germline, CDR1 is MNHEY, CDR2 SVGEGT. The CDR3 has 15 amino acids. Trimming removed 2 bases from V and 7 bases from J; junction bases left unmatched: 8. CDR3: CASSYEGQGIGGYTF. CDR3 sequence (DNA): TGTGCCAGCAGTTACGAGGGACAGGGCATTGGTGGCTACACCTTC.

This clone was detected once. CDR3 coding DNA: TGTGCCAGCAGCTCCGGACAGTTAAATTCACCCCTCCACTTT. It is translated as CASSSGQLNSPLHF. The chain is built from TRBV7-8 and TRBJ1-6; D may be TRBD1 (6 bases). This CDR3 is 14 amino acids long. V lost 4 bases and J lost 7, with 11 bases in between. Germline CDR1 SGHVS, CDR2 FQNEAQ.

V and J are TRBV7-8 and TRBJ1-1; 7 bases are shared with TRBD1. CDR1 SGHVS and CDR2 FQNEAQ come from the germline V gene. The length of the CDR3 is 13 residues. V shed 8 bases, J shed 5 bases, and the junction held 8 bases outside the gene matches. Here the CDR3 reads CASLPGGGTEAFF. CDR3 nucleotide sequence: TGTGCCAGCCTTCCAGGGGGTGGGACTGAAGCTTTCTTT.

V and J are TRBV19 and TRBJ1-2; D not certain. Deletions cut 5 bases from V and 8 bases from J, with 12 bases between. The CDR3 sequence is 12 residues long. Germline V lookup: CDR1 LNHDA, CDR2 SQIVND (reference sequence). In nucleotides, the CDR3 is TGTGCCAGTAGTGAGAGATACGCAGGCTACACCTTC. The encoded protein is CASSERYAGYTF.